A selection of T cell receptor beta chains follows, all from one sample in a study of blood T cell repertoires in COVID-19. The repertoire was sequenced with immunoSEQ multiplex PCR; TCRdb's copy has only in-frame clones and lacks some. This table has about 210,000 clones, around 85% appearing once. The sample comprised peripheral blood. The receptors stem from a man aged 40-49 years with acute or convalescent COVID-19. CDR3s include the opening cysteine and the closing phenylalanine or tryptophan. D genes are given only for firm matches. The size of a clone is reported for some rows only, either as once, few or many, or as a class for expanded clones.

clone_size j_call d_call v_call cdr3_nt cdr3_aa
- TRBJ1-1 TRBD1 TRBV28 TGTGCCAGCAGTTCTCCCGTGACAGGGGGGACTGAAGCTTTCTTT CASSSPVTGGTEAFF
- TRBJ1-1 - TRBV29-1 TGCAGCGTTGGCAGGTCTTTGAACACTGAAGCTTTCTTT CSVGRSLNTEAFF
- TRBJ2-5 TRBD1 TRBV5-4 TGTGCCAGCAGCGATACAGGGGTCCAAGAGACCCAGTACTTC CASSDTGVQETQYF
- TRBJ2-5 TRBD2 TRBV11-2 TGTGCCAGCAGCATTGGGACTAGCGGGGCGGCCGAGACCCAGTACTTC CASSIGTSGAAETQYF
- TRBJ2-1 TRBD1 TRBV11-2 TGTGCCAGCAGCTTATCACCGGGACAGGGGAGGGTGAATGAGCAGTTCTTC CASSLSPGQGRVNEQFF
- TRBJ2-7 - TRBV24-1 TGTGCCACCAGTGACCCGACTATCTACGAGCAGTACTTC CATSDPTIYEQYF
- TRBJ2-7 TRBD1 TRBV5-5 TGTGCCAGCAGCTTTCGACAGGGAGATTACGAGCAGTACTTC CASSFRQGDYEQYF
- TRBJ2-7 TRBD1 TRBV7-9 TGTGCCAGCAGCCCGTGGACAGGCGCGAGCTCCTACGAGCAGTACTTC CASSPWTGASSYEQYF
- TRBJ1-3 - TRBV30 TGTGCCTGGGGTAGTTGGGGGGTGACTGGAAACACCATATATTTT CAWGSWGVTGNTIYF
- TRBJ1-5 - TRBV5-4 TGTGCCAGCAGCTCCGGGGGGGGGAATCAGCCCCAGCATTTT CASSSGGGNQPQHF
- TRBJ2-3 TRBD2 TRBV3-1/TRBV3-2 TGTGCCAGCAGCCAAGGGCTAGCGGGTCTGAGCACAGATACGCAGTATTTT CASSQGLAGLSTDTQYF
few TRBJ1-4 - TRBV7-2 TGTGCCAGCAGCTTAGTGGGAGGGCGGGAAAAACTGTTTTTT CASSLVGGREKLFF
- TRBJ2-7 - TRBV27 TGTGCCAGCAGTTTATCAGGGGGTTATGAGCAGTACTTC CASSLSGGYEQYF
- TRBJ2-1 - TRBV10-2 TGCGCCAGCAGTGAAGGGAGTGAGCAGTTCTTC CASSEGSEQFF
few TRBJ2-1 TRBD1 TRBV9 TGTGCCAGCAGCGCCCGGACAGGGACCAATGAGCAGTTCTTC CASSARTGTNEQFF
- TRBJ2-7 TRBD1 TRBV11-2 TGTGCCAGCAGCGGACAGGGGGACTCCTACGAGCAGTACTTC CASSGQGDSYEQYF
- TRBJ2-7 TRBD2 TRBV9 TGTGCCAGCAGCGTAGCTGAGGGACTAGCGGTCCACGAGCAGTACTTC CASSVAEGLAVHEQYF
- TRBJ2-3 - TRBV27 TGTGCCAGCAGTTTGCTAGACGGCACAGATACGCAGTATTTT CASSLLDGTDTQYF
- TRBJ1-6 - TRBV6-4 TGTGCCAGCAGTGAACGCAGGGAATGGAATTCACCCCTCCACTTT CASSERREWNSPLHF
- TRBJ2-2 TRBD1 TRBV7-6 TGTGCCAGCAGCTTAGCCGGGACAGGTGGAAGCGGGGAGCTGTTTTTT CASSLAGTGGSGELFF
- TRBJ1-2 TRBD1 TRBV12-3/TRBV12-4 TGTGCCAGCAGTTTACCGACAGGGACTGGCTACACCTTC CASSLPTGTGYTF
- TRBJ1-5 TRBD1 TRBV30 TGTGCCTGGAGTGAAGGGACAGGGGGCTATCAGCCCCAGCATTTT CAWSEGTGGYQPQHF
- TRBJ1-5 TRBD1 TRBV18 TGTGCCAGCTCACGCAATTCCAGGGGGTCGGTTCAGCCCCAGCATTTT CASSRNSRGSVQPQHF
few TRBJ2-2 TRBD2 TRBV4-3 TGCGCCAGCAGCCAAGATCTGGTACTAGCGGGAGAGGCCGGGGAGCTGTTTTTT CASSQDLVLAGEAGELFF
- TRBJ2-7 - TRBV27 TGTGCCAGCAGTGCCTTCGGTTCGTTGGGCATCTACGAGCAGTACTTC CASSAFGSLGIYEQYF
- TRBJ2-5 TRBD2 TRBV2 TGTGCCAGCTCGCCTTTTCAGCCGGGGCGGGGGGAGACCCAGTACTTC CASSPFQPGRGETQYF
- TRBJ2-7 TRBD1 TRBV19 TGTGCCAGTAGTATTTCCGGGGACAGGGACCACGAGCAGTACTTC CASSISGDRDHEQYF
- TRBJ2-7 - TRBV5-5 TGTGCCAGCAGCTCTAGTTCCAGCTCAAGCTCCTACGAGCAGTACTTC CASSSSSSSSSYEQYF
- TRBJ2-5 TRBD1 TRBV12-3/TRBV12-4 TGTGCCAGCAGTGAGGGACAGCAAGAGACCCAGTACTTC CASSEGQQETQYF
- TRBJ2-2 - TRBV5-1 TGCGCCAGCAGCCGGATCGACAGCCTATACACCGGGGAGCTGTTTTTT CASSRIDSLYTGELFF
- TRBJ2-5 - TRBV10-3 TGTGCCCCCCAGGAGGGGCTGGGAGAGACCCAGTACTTC CAPQEGLGETQYF
- TRBJ2-2 - TRBV6-6 TGTGCCAGCAGTTCCACGGGACATCAAAACACCGGGGAGCTGTTTTTT CASSSTGHQNTGELFF
- TRBJ1-5 TRBD1 TRBV19 TGTGCCAGTAGGGTAACAGGGGAAGGGCAGCCCCAGCATTTT CASRVTGEGQPQHF
- TRBJ2-1 TRBD1 TRBV7-9 TGTGCCAGCAGCTTAGTGGGACAGGGGAATGAGCAGTTCTTC CASSLVGQGNEQFF
once TRBJ2-7 TRBD1 TRBV19 TGTGCCACCTCGACCCGGGACAGGGTGGCCGAGCAGTACTTC CATSTRDRVAEQYF
- TRBJ2-3 - TRBV11-2 TGTGCCAGCACCCCAGGCCGCACAGATACGCAGTATTTT CASTPGRTDTQYF
- TRBJ2-3 TRBD1 TRBV2 TGTGCCAGCCCCCCGGACAGGGAAGGATATACGCAGTATTTT CASPPDREGYTQYF
- TRBJ2-3 - TRBV5-5 TGTGCCAGCAGCCTAGGAGTAGCCCGCACAGATACGCAGTATTTT CASSLGVARTDTQYF
- TRBJ2-1 TRBD2 TRBV5-1 TGCGCCAGCAGCTCTACTAGCGGGGGGCCCTACTCCTACAATGAGCAGTTCTTC CASSSTSGGPYSYNEQFF
- TRBJ1-2 TRBD1 TRBV7-9 TGTGCCAGCACCCTCACCCGAACAGGGGCGAAGTATGGCTACACCTTC CASTLTRTGAKYGYTF
- TRBJ1-5 - TRBV18 TGTGCCAGCTCACCATCGGGGGGCCGGGAGCCCCAGCATTTT CASSPSGGREPQHF
- TRBJ1-2 - TRBV6-2/TRBV6-3 TGTGCCAGCAGTTCACCGGGACACCGAGGCTACACCTTC CASSSPGHRGYTF
few TRBJ2-3 - TRBV29-1 TGCAGCGTTGACTCGTTAGGCTCCCCTGTCGTCGGGTCTAGGAGGGATACGCAGTATTTT CSVDSLGSPVVGSRRDTQYF
few TRBJ2-2 TRBD2 TRBV5-4 TGTGCCAGCAGGATGGGACTAGCGGGCGACACCGGGGAGCTGTTTTTT CASRMGLAGDTGELFF
- TRBJ2-1 TRBD1 TRBV18 TGTGCCAGCTCACCACAGGGGACAGGGGGTAATGAGCAGTTCTTC CASSPQGTGGNEQFF
- TRBJ2-7 TRBD2 TRBV5-1 TGCGCCAGCAGCGGAGGGACTAACTACGAGCAGTACTTC CASSGGTNYEQYF
once TRBJ2-1 TRBD2 TRBV24-1 TGTGCCACCAGTGTTCCCAGGACTAGCGGATACAATGAGCAGTTCTTC CATSVPRTSGYNEQFF
- TRBJ2-7 - TRBV5-1 TGCGCCAGCAGCTTGGGAGAAGCGGACTCTTCCTACGAGCAGTACTTC CASSLGEADSSYEQYF